These T cell receptor beta chains were read from a single sample in a study of blood T cell repertoires in COVID-19. Generated by immunoSEQ multiplex PCR, the TCRdb table keeps only in-frame clones and is missing some. Altogether around 130,000 clones are present, around four fifths being singletons, with the ten largest covering 2% to 3%. Sequenced sample: PBMCs or T cells enriched from blood (not recorded which). The receptors come from a man aged 40-50 years with acute COVID-19. Each CDR3 is given with its conserved first and last residue. Fields, in order: J gene, D gene, clone size, V gene, CDR3 protein, CDR3 DNA. D genes are given only for firm matches. Size is omitted from some rows. Given values are once, few, many or a class for expanded clones.

J: TRBJ1-3; D: NA; size: NA; V: TRBV3-1/TRBV3-2; CDR3: CASSPRGDGNTIYF; DNA: TGTGCCAGCAGCCCCAGGGGCGACGGAAACACCATATATTTT
J: TRBJ1-1; D: NA; size: NA; V: TRBV3-1/TRBV3-2; CDR3: CASSQRGGIEAFF; DNA: TGTGCCAGCAGCCAAAGGGGGGGTATTGAAGCTTTCTTT
J: TRBJ1-2; D: NA; size: NA; V: TRBV7-6; CDR3: CASSLAPIQGSNYGYTF; DNA: TGTGCCAGCAGCTTAGCCCCAATCCAGGGATCTAACTATGGCTACACCTTC
J: TRBJ2-5; D: NA; size: NA; V: TRBV20-1; CDR3: CSASGIGIQETQYF; DNA: TGCAGTGCTAGTGGAATCGGTATCCAAGAGACCCAGTACTTC
J: TRBJ2-1; D: TRBD1; size: NA; V: TRBV6-5; CDR3: CASRRDRGKYEQFF; DNA: TGTGCCAGCAGAAGGGACAGGGGAAAGTATGAGCAGTTCTTC
J: TRBJ2-2; D: TRBD2; size: NA; V: TRBV19; CDR3: CASGLANTGELFF; DNA: TGTGCCTCGGGACTAGCGAACACCGGGGAGCTGTTTTTT
J: TRBJ2-7; D: TRBD1; size: once; V: TRBV28; CDR3: CATVQGSSSYEQYF; DNA: TGTGCCACCGTACAGGGGTCCAGCTCCTACGAGCAGTACTTC
J: TRBJ2-2; D: TRBD1; size: once; V: TRBV5-1; CDR3: CASSLQGVNTGELFF; DNA: TGCGCCAGCAGCTTGCAGGGGGTGAACACCGGGGAGCTGTTTTTT
J: TRBJ1-5; D: NA; size: NA; V: TRBV2; CDR3: CASNGLGRDQPQHF; DNA: TGTGCCAGCAACGGGCTTGGGAGGGATCAGCCCCAGCATTTT
J: TRBJ1-5; D: TRBD1; size: NA; V: TRBV19; CDR3: CASILTGGADQPQHF; DNA: TGTGCCAGTATTCTGACAGGGGGCGCGGATCAGCCCCAGCATTTT
J: TRBJ2-7; D: NA; size: NA; V: TRBV7-9; CDR3: CASSLSPYYEQYF; DNA: TGTGCCAGCAGCTTAAGTCCCTACTACGAGCAGTACTTC
J: TRBJ1-3; D: NA; size: NA; V: TRBV30; CDR3: CAWGGTPSSGNTIYF; DNA: TGTGCCTGGGGCGGGACTCCCAGCTCTGGAAACACCATATATTTT
J: TRBJ2-2; D: NA; size: NA; V: TRBV10-3; CDR3: CAISGSGANTGELFF; DNA: TGTGCCATCAGTGGTTCGGGGGCGAACACCGGGGAGCTGTTTTTT
J: TRBJ2-5; D: NA; size: NA; V: TRBV19; CDR3: CASSIASRGRETQYF; DNA: TGTGCCAGTAGTATAGCTAGCAGGGGTAGGGAGACCCAGTACTTC
J: TRBJ1-5; D: NA; size: NA; V: TRBV21-1; CDR3: CAPAPKGPEDSNQPQHF; DNA: TGTGCCCCGGCCCCCAAAGGTCCGGAGGATAGCAATCAGCCCCAGCATTTT
J: TRBJ2-3; D: NA; size: once; V: TRBV3-1/TRBV3-2; CDR3: CASSRKRQTDTQYF; DNA: TGTGCCAGCAGCCGCAAGCGACAGACAGATACGCAGTATTTT
J: TRBJ2-7; D: TRBD2; size: few; V: TRBV5-4; CDR3: CASSVSGGSYEQYF; DNA: TGTGCCAGCAGTGTAAGCGGGGGCTCCTACGAGCAGTACTTC
J: TRBJ1-3; D: NA; size: few; V: TRBV7-9; CDR3: CASSFRPGNTIYF; DNA: TGTGCCAGCAGCTTCCGTCCCGGGAACACCATATATTTT
J: TRBJ2-1; D: TRBD2; size: NA; V: TRBV27; CDR3: CASSREPSGGTSSYNEQFF; DNA: TGTGCCAGCTCCCGAGAGCCCAGCGGGGGGACAAGCTCCTACAATGAGCAGTTCTTC